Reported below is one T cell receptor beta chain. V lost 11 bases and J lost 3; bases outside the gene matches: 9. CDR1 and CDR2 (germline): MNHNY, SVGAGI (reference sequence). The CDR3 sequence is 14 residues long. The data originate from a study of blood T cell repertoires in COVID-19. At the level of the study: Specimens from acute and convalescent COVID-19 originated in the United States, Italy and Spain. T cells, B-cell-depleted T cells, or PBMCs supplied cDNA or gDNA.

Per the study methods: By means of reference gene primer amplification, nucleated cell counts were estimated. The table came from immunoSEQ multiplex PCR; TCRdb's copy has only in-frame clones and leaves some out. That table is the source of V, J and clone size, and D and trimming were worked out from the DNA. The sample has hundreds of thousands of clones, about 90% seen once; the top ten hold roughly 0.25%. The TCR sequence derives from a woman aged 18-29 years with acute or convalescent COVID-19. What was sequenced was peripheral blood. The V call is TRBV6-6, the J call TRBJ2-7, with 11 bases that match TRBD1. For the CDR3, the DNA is TGTGCCGCAAAAACCGGGACAGGGGGCTACGAGCAGTACTTC. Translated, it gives CAAKTGTGGYEQYF.